These 31 T cell receptor beta chains were sequenced from one sample in a study of T cell changes during pregnancy in multiple sclerosis. Libraries were prepared by immunoSEQ multiplex PCR; TCRdb keeps only in-frame clonotypes and omits some of them. Of tens of thousands of clones listed, about 88% are singletons. Specimen: CD8+ T cells from peripheral blood mononuclear cells, collected after pregnancy. Source of these receptors: a female donor in good health, enrolled as a control in a pregnancy study.

The chain employs TRBV4-1 and TRBJ1-5; D is ambiguous. Deletions cut 5 bases from V and 0 bases from J, with 5 bases between. CDR3 length equals 13 residues. Germline CDR1 and CDR2: MGHRA and YSYEKL. DNA of the CDR3: TGCGCCAGCAGCTTTCGTAGCAATCAGCCCCAGCATTTT. Translated: CASSFRSNQPQHF.

This rearrangement joins TRBV2 to TRBJ1-2, with D possibly matching TRBD1 (6 bases). V gave up 8 bases and J gave up 8 bases, with 9 bases separating them. Germline lookup yields CDR1 SNHLY and CDR2 FYNNEI. This CDR3 contains 10 residues. The DNA of the CDR3 is TGTGCCAGCGGGGGCCGGGGCTACACCTTC. It encodes CASGGRGYTF.

V gene TRBV29-1 combines with J gene TRBJ1-2; D might be TRBD1 (5 bases). Trimming took off 1 base at V and 2 bases at J, with 14 bases between the two ends. From germline, CDR1 is SQVTM and CDR2 ANQGSEA. This CDR3 region has 15 residues. CDR3 protein: CSVEARQGENYGYTF. The CDR3 region has the DNA TGCAGCGTTGAAGCCCGGCAGGGTGAAAACTATGGCTACACCTTC.

As for this clone: In this CDR3 the conserved last residue, phenylalanine or tryptophan, is missing, so a read error is likely. The limits of the CDR3 on the DNA are not certain, so only TCRdb's listed CDR3 is given. V is TRBV14 and J is TRBJ2-4; the table assigns TRBD1, which was not confirmed against the DNA. The germline CDR1 and CDR2 sequences are SGHDN and FVKESK. The CDR3 is 10 residues long, ends included. CDR3 in amino acids: CASSQYSPGP.

J is TRBJ2-7 and V is TRBV7-8; a weak D match, TRBD2 (6 bases). The CDR3 is made up of 16 amino acids. Germline-derived CDR1 and CDR2 are SGHVS and FQNEAQ. Trimming removed 5 bases at V and 1 base at J, with 18 bases between. CDR3 sequence reads: CASSEELRAGSYEQYF. The DNA of the CDR3 is TGTGCCAGCAGCGAGGAACTCAGGGCGGGATCCTACGAGCAGTACTTC.

Only one count was recorded for this clone. V gene TRBV7-9 combines with J gene TRBJ2-7; 8 bases align to TRBD1. This CDR3 has 16 residues. The germline V gene encodes CDR1 SEHNR and CDR2 FQNEAQ (reference sequence). The junction had 7 bases not matched to a gene; V was cut back by 2 bases and J by 1 base. The CDR3, as DNA: TGTGCCAGCAGCTTATCGACAGGGGTAAGGTCCTACGAGCAGTACTTC. Protein: CASSLSTGVRSYEQYF.

This clone was seen a single time. Written as DNA, the CDR3 is TGTGCCACAAAAGCAGGGAAGGCCGGGGAGCTGTTTTTT. Protein sequence: CATKAGKAGELFF. This sequence joins TRBV7-3 and TRBJ2-2; a possible D gene is TRBD1 (5 bases). V was trimmed by 10 bases and J by 6 bases, leaving 15 bases between them. The CDR3 is 13 residues long. CDR1 and CDR2 from the germline V gene are SGHTA and FQGTGA. Variable domain in full (rest from reference TRBV7-3 and TRBJ2-2): GAGVSQTPSNKVTEKGKYVELRCDPISGHTALYWYRQSLGQGPEFLIYFQGTGAADDSGLPNDRFFAVRPEGSVSTLKIQRTERGDSAVYLCATKAGKAGELFFGEGSRLTVL.

The V gene is TRBV14, the J gene TRBJ1-4; a possible D gene is TRBD1 (5 bases). The V end was cut by 4 bases, the J end by 0 bases, with 6 bases between. CDR1 is SGHDN and CDR2 is FVKESK in the germline V gene. CDR3 length: 14 residues. The CDR3 DNA sequence: TGTGCCAGCAGCCTCAGGGCAACTAATGAAAAACTGTTTTTT. Translated, it gives CASSLRATNEKLFF. Variable domain in full (rest from reference TRBV14 and TRBJ1-4): EAGVTQFPSHSVIEKGQTVTLRCDPISGHDNLYWYRRVMGKEIKFLLHFVKESKQDESGMPNNRFLAERTGGTYSTLKVQPAELEDSGVYFCASSLRATNEKLFFGSGTQLSVL.

Written as DNA, the CDR3 is TGTGCCAGCACCGGGACTAGCGGCTACAATGAGCAGTTCTTC. Encoded protein: CASTGTSGYNEQFF. The chain links TRBV2 to TRBJ2-1; 11 nucleotides agree with TRBD2. Germline V gene data show CDR1 as SNHLY and CDR2 as FYNNEI. J lost 3 bases, V lost 7 bases, and 2 bases had no gene match. This CDR3 has 14 residues.

The rearrangement links TRBV7-3 to TRBJ2-7, with a tentative D call TRBD1 (6 bases). The CDR3 consists of 14 residues. Trimming pared 5 bases from V and 2 bases from J, leaving 13 bases between. Germline V gives CDR1 SGHTA, CDR2 FQGTGA. CDR3 protein: CASSQGGATYEQYF. The CDR3 coding sequence is TGTGCCAGCAGCCAAGGGGGAGCCACCTACGAGCAGTACTTC. The whole variable domain, filled in from reference TRBV7-3 and TRBJ2-7, reads GAGVSQTPSNKVTEKGKYVELRCDPISGHTALYWYRQSLGQGPEFLIYFQGTGAADDSGLPNDRFFAVRPEGSVSTLKIQRTERGDSAVYLCASSQGGATYEQYFGPGTRLTVT.

This chain connects TRBV6-6 to TRBJ1-1; 8 bases map to TRBD1. CDR1 MNHNY and CDR2 SVGAGI come from the germline V gene (reference sequence). This CDR3 is built from 14 residues. With 7 bases clipped from V and 1 base from J, the junction kept 5 bases outside the gene matches. The CDR3: CASTEGQGNTEAFF. CDR3 coding DNA: TGTGCCAGCACCGAAGGACAGGGGAACACTGAAGCTTTCTTT.

The rearrangement links TRBV4-1 to TRBJ2-6; 7 bases match TRBD1. The germline CDR1 and CDR2 sequences are MGHRA and YSYEKL. The junction had 8 bases not matched to a gene; V was cut back by 9 bases and J by 0 bases. The CDR3 is 16 residues long. CDR3 amino acids: CASGTVIRSGANVLTF. DNA for the CDR3: TGCGCCAGTGGGACAGTGATCCGCTCTGGGGCCAACGTCCTGACTTTC.

This chain connects TRBV9 to TRBJ2-5; 7 nucleotides align to TRBD1. CDR1 is SGDLS, CDR2 YYNGEE, per germline. This CDR3 is built from 18 residues. Germline trimming cut 3 bases from V and 2 bases from J; bases unmatched to any gene: 16. CDR3 bases: TGTGCCAGCAGCGCCTTCGACAGGGTGGGACGCTTGCAAGAGACCCAGTACTTC. This gives the protein CASSAFDRVGRLQETQYF.

The chain employs TRBV7-9 and TRBJ2-7, with TRBD1 identical over 9 bases. The CDR3 length is 13 residues. The germline CDR1 and CDR2 sequences are SEHNR and FQNEAQ (reference sequence). Losses at the gene ends were 6 bases for V and 5 bases for J; bases not matched to a gene: 5. CDR3 in amino acids: CASRTGQGHEQYF. The CDR3 nucleotides are TGTGCCAGCAGGACGGGACAGGGCCACGAGCAGTACTTC.

The V and J genes are TRBV7-7 and TRBJ1-5, with unresolved D. CDR1 and CDR2 (germline): SSHAT, FNYEAQ (reference sequence). The CDR3 length is 11 residues. This CDR3 reads CARREDQPQHF. The CDR3 DNA sequence: TGTGCGCGTCGGGAGGATCAGCCCCAGCATTTT.

The V gene is TRBV4-1, the J gene TRBJ1-1; 7 bases agree with TRBD1. V lost 2 bases, J lost 0 bases, and 9 bases stayed unmatched. This CDR3 is 17 amino acids long. From germline, CDR1 is MGHRA and CDR2 YSYEKL. The CDR3 DNA reads TGCGCCAGCAGCCAAACAGGGGCCCCAACTATGAACACTGAAGCTTTCTTT. It is translated as CASSQTGAPTMNTEAFF.

J is TRBJ1-5 and V is TRBV10-3, with D possibly matching TRBD1 (5 bases). Trimming stripped 10 bases from V and 1 base from J, with 26 bases between. Germline V gives CDR1 ENHRY, CDR2 SYGVKD. This CDR3 is 18 amino acids long. CDR3 nucleotides: TGTGCCACCCAGGATACAGGTCCCAACATTAACAGCAATCAGCCCCAGCATTTT. Translated: CATQDTGPNINSNQPQHF.

The chain employs TRBV9 and TRBJ2-3; 7 bases match TRBD2. V gave up 0 bases and J gave up 1 base; unmatched junction bases: 2. This CDR3 has 15 residues. Germline CDR1 and CDR2: SGDLS and YYNGEE. Written as DNA, the CDR3 is TGTGCCAGCAGCGTAGTGAGCGGGGGCACAGATACGCAGTATTTT. It yields the protein CASSVVSGGTDTQYF.

The chain is built from TRBV19 and TRBJ1-1; D possibly corresponds to TRBD1 (6 bases). Trimming cost V 6 bases and J 0 bases, with 14 bases left between them. Germline V gene data show CDR1 as LNHDA and CDR2 as SQIVND (reference sequence). CDR3 size: 15 residues. The chain's CDR3 is CASSSNEGVNTEAFF. The DNA of the CDR3 is TGTGCCAGTAGCTCTAATGAGGGGGTGAACACTGAAGCTTTCTTT.

The chain carries TRBV4-1 and TRBJ2-3; D perhaps matches TRBD2 (5 bases). The CDR3 covers 16 residues. V dropped 1 base and J dropped 2 bases, with 13 bases sitting between them. Per the germline V gene, CDR1 is MGHRA and CDR2 is YSYEKL. The CDR3 DNA reads TGCGCCAGCAGCCAAGGCCTTTTAGCGATCACAGATACGCAGTATTTT. Translating it yields CASSQGLLAITDTQYF.

This chain connects TRBV28 to TRBJ1-1; 7 bases agree with TRBD1. The CDR3 has 18 residues. V dropped 3 bases and J dropped 3; count of bases not matched to a gene: 16. The germline V gene encodes CDR1 MDHEN and CDR2 SYDVKM. CDR3 residues: CASSFRGTVLFTYTEAFF. DNA of the CDR3: TGTGCCAGCAGTTTTAGGGGGACAGTCCTTTTTACTTACACTGAAGCTTTCTTT.

The chain carries TRBV4-2 and TRBJ2-3; TRBD1 agrees at 8 bases. The CDR3 is made up of 16 amino acids. Germline V gene lookup returns CDR1 LGHNA and CDR2 YNFKEQ. The ends lost 4 bases at V and 1 base at J; junction bases unmatched: 7. CDR3 in DNA: TGTGCCAGCAGCCCCGCAGGGGGCGTCGGCACAGATACGCAGTATTTT. Amino acids: CASSPAGGVGTDTQYF.

The V and J genes are TRBV13 and TRBJ2-1; D is possibly TRBD2 (7 bases). The CDR3 is 18 residues long. Germline values: CDR1 PRHDT, CDR2 FYEKMQ (reference sequence). The germline V and J ends were trimmed by 4 bases and 4 bases, with 23 bases remaining between them. This CDR3 is CASSWPGGGHNNYNEQFF. In DNA form, the CDR3 reads TGTGCCAGCAGCTGGCCGGGCGGGGGCCATAACAATTACAATGAGCAGTTCTTC.

CDR3 region: CASSPTGGNSYEQYF. The CDR3 DNA follows: TGCGCCAGCAGTCCGACAGGGGGCAACTCCTACGAGCAGTACTTC. The chain links TRBV5-1 to TRBJ2-7, with 10 bases aligning to TRBD1. This CDR3 has 15 residues. Germline V gives CDR1 SGHRS, CDR2 YFSETQ. J was trimmed by 0 bases and V by 5 bases; bases with no gene match: 5.

This chain connects TRBV29-1 to TRBJ2-7; 8 nucleotides agree with TRBD1. Germline values: CDR1 SQVTM, CDR2 ANQGSEA. The CDR3 has 13 amino acids. Germline trimming cut 7 bases from V and 0 bases from J; bases unmatched to any gene: 5. CDR3 nucleotide sequence: TGCAGCGCCAGGACAGGGAGCTCCTACGAGCAGTACTTC. Translating gives CSARTGSSYEQYF.

The rearrangement joins TRBV7-9 to TRBJ2-7; D is perhaps TRBD1 (6 bases). Trimming left V 5 bases short and J 4 bases short, with 21 bases between. Germline V lookup: CDR1 SEHNR, CDR2 FQNEAQ (reference sequence). This CDR3 region has 16 residues. CDR3 amino acids: CASSPPAVGARYEQYF. The CDR3 DNA reads as TGTGCCAGCAGCCCACCAGCGGTGGGGGCGCGGTACGAGCAGTACTTC.

The rearrangement links TRBV21-1 to TRBJ1-4; the table calls TRBD1, which could not be checked here. TRBV21-1 corresponds to a pseudogene. The CDR3 is 16 amino acids. CDR3 in DNA: TGTGCCAGCACCCCACCCTCCGGGACAGGGGATGAAAAACTGTTTTTT. Amino acids: CASTPPSGTGDEKLFF.

This clone was observed a single time. Germline and junction disagree at one end, which may indicate a read error. The genes are TRBV2 and TRBJ1-2; perhaps TRBD1 as D (6 bases). In germline, CDR1 is SNHLY, CDR2 FYNNEI. CDR3 length: 10 residues. The CDR3 nucleotides are TGTGCCAGCAGAGACGACAGGTTCCTCTTC. This codes for CASRDDRFLF.

The CDR3 here is CASSPIEGALVNYGYTF. As DNA, the CDR3 is TGTGCCAGCAGTCCTATCGAGGGGGCACTGGTCAACTATGGCTACACCTTC. The J gene is TRBJ1-2, the V gene TRBV28; 7 bases are shared with TRBD1. From germline, CDR1 is MDHEN and CDR2 SYDVKM. V was clipped by 5 bases and J by 2 bases; unmatched bases: 14. This CDR3 region has 17 residues.

This clone was observed once. The chain joins TRBV2 to TRBJ2-2; a possible D gene is TRBD2 (7 bases). V was cut by 4 bases and J by 2 bases, with 29 bases left in between. The CDR3 has 21 amino acids. Per germline, CDR1 SNHLY and CDR2 FYNNEI. Here the CDR3 reads CASSVWGGTIGPKINTGELFF. The DNA of the CDR3 is TGTGCCAGCAGTGTTTGGGGGGGCACGATCGGCCCGAAAATAAACACCGGGGAGCTGTTTTTT.

The chain has TRBV6-4 and TRBJ2-1, with D possibly matching TRBD1 (5 bases). Germline CDR1 reads MRHNA; CDR2 reads SNTAGT. Trimming removed 4 bases at V and 5 bases at J, with 9 bases between. This CDR3 spans 13 amino acids. The CDR3 coding sequence is TGTGCCAGCAGTGGACAGCAGAACAATGAGCAGTTCTTC. It specifies CASSGQQNNEQFF.